These 21 T cell receptor beta chains came from one sample sequenced in a study. Via MiXCR, TCRdb re-called the RT-PCR reads, giving one row per CDR3 protein. The data contain hundreds of thousands of distinct CDR3 sequences, 13% to 15% of them singletons. The sample comprised memory CD4+ T cells from blood. Source of these receptors: a female donor in good health, serving as a healthy control.

The V and J genes are TRBV20-1 and TRBJ2-4; 9 positions agree with TRBD2. The ends lost 1 base at V and 0 bases at J; junction bases unmatched: 4. There are 16 residues in the CDR3. Germline V lookup: CDR1 DFQATT, CDR2 SNEGSKA (reference sequence). The CDR3 sequence is CSARGTSDLAKNIQYF. The CDR3 nucleotides read TGCAGTGCTAGAGGGACTAGCGACCTAGCCAAAAACATTCAGTACTTC.

J is TRBJ1-2 and V is TRBV28, with no clear D. Trimming left V 5 bases short and J 7 bases short, with 20 bases between. CDR1 and CDR2 from the germline V gene are MDHEN and SYDVKM. The CDR3 contains 15 residues. CDR3 amino acids: CASSLRWQRRFGYTF. The CDR3 DNA reads TGTGCCAGCAGTCTGCGGTGGCAGAGAAGATTTGGCTACACCTTC.

This clonotype appeared a few times. This rearrangement joins TRBV7-2 to TRBJ1-5, with unresolved D. The CDR3 runs to 14 residues. Trimming removed 7 bases from V and 2 bases from J, with 12 bases in between. Germline V gene data show CDR1 as SGHTA and CDR2 as FQGNSA. The CDR3: CASTSGKGNQPQHF. CDR3 DNA sequence: TGTGCCAGCACCTCGGGTAAAGGCAATCAGCCCCAGCATTTT.

This clonotype was picked up a small number of times. The chain employs TRBV2 and TRBJ1-6; D is unclear. Germline V gene lookup returns CDR1 SNHLY and CDR2 FYNNEI. The CDR3 has 13 residues. V was cut by 7 bases and J by 8 bases, with 12 bases left in between. CDR3 in amino acids: CASTKEVDSPLHF. In DNA, the CDR3 is TGTGCCAGCACGAAGGAGGTGGATTCACCCCTCCACTTT.

This chain links TRBV5-1 with TRBJ2-7, with 9 bases matching TRBD2. The CDR3 extends over 15 amino acids. CDR1 SGHRS and CDR2 YFSETQ come from the germline V gene. Unmatched junction bases numbered 9, after V lost 1 base and J lost 7 bases. CDR3 DNA: TGCGCCAGCAGCTTGCCCGGTAGCGGGAGTTCGGAGCAGTACTTC. This sequence encodes CASSLPGSGSSEQYF.

The table lists this clonotype with many counts. This chain uses TRBV20-1 with TRBJ2-3, with 10 bases identical to TRBD2. This CDR3 has 13 residues. Germline CDR1 DFQATT, CDR2 SNEGSKA (reference sequence). Losses at the gene ends were 8 bases for V and 2 bases for J; bases not matched to a gene: 4. This CDR3 is CSPTSGITDTQYF. For the CDR3, the DNA is TGCAGTCCCACTAGCGGGATCACAGATACGCAGTATTTT.

In this sample, this clonotype turned up a few times. V is TRBV20-1 and J is TRBJ1-4; weak D call: TRBD1 (6 bases). V was trimmed by 5 bases and J by 8 bases, leaving 9 bases between them. The CDR3 spans 11 residues. CDR1 and CDR2 (germline): DFQATT, SNEGSKA (reference sequence). CDR3 loop: CSAHTGEKLFF. The CDR3 DNA is TGCAGTGCTCACACAGGGGAAAAACTGTTTTTT.

This clonotype came up many times. The V call is TRBV5-5, the J call TRBJ1-1; tentatively, D is TRBD1 (5 bases). Looked up from germline, CDR1 is SGHKS and CDR2 is YYEKEE (reference sequence). V gave up 0 bases and J gave up 3 bases, with 12 bases separating them. CDR3 length: 15 residues. The CDR3 sequence is CASSLVIGADTEAFF. As DNA, the CDR3 is TGTGCCAGCAGCTTGGTCATAGGGGCAGACACTGAAGCTTTCTTT. Complete variable domain (other parts from reference TRBV5-5 and TRBJ1-1): DAGVTQSPTHLIKTRGQQVTLRCSPISGHKSVSWYQQVLGQGPQFIFQYYEKEERGRGNFPDRFSARQFPNYSSELNVNALLLGDSALYLCASSLVIGADTEAFFGQGTRLTVV.

The J gene is TRBJ2-7, the V gene TRBV9, with TRBD1 matching over 9 bases. With 0 bases clipped from V and 7 bases from J, the junction kept 8 bases outside the gene matches. CDR3 length equals 15 residues. The germline gives CDR1 SGDLS, CDR2 YYNGEE. The CDR3: CASSVGGQGIGEQYF. The CDR3 nucleotides read TGTGCCAGCAGCGTAGGAGGACAGGGGATAGGAGAGCAGTACTTC.

In its sample, this clonotype was seen a few times. The rearrangement uses TRBV20-1 and TRBJ2-2, with unresolved D. Germline V lookup: CDR1 DFQATT, CDR2 SNEGSKA (reference sequence). The CDR3 sequence is 12 residues long. The V and J ends lost 5 bases and 6 bases respectively, with 10 bases between them. The CDR3 here is CSAAQSAGELFF. The CDR3 nucleotides are TGCAGTGCTGCCCAGTCGGCCGGGGAGCTGTTTTTT.

This chain connects TRBV30 to TRBJ1-5; possible D gene TRBD1, 6 bases. The CDR3 runs to 13 residues. CDR1 is GTSNPN, CDR2 SVGIG, per germline (reference sequence). Trimming stripped 1 base from V and 6 bases from J, with 10 bases between. CDR3 residues: CAWSAGDTQPQHF. CDR3 bases: TGTGCCTGGAGTGCGGGGGACACTCAGCCCCAGCATTTT.

This clonotype was counted at least ten times. The chain employs TRBV10-3 and TRBJ2-7, with TRBD1 as a possible D gene (6 bases). CDR1 ENHRY and CDR2 SYGVKD come from the germline V gene. The CDR3 spans 13 residues. The V and J ends lost 10 bases and 1 base respectively, with 14 bases between them. CDR3 region: CATARDKSYEQYF. The CDR3 DNA reads as TGTGCCACCGCCCGGGACAAATCCTACGAGCAGTACTTC.

This chain links TRBV15 with TRBJ1-6; possibly TRBD1 for D (5 bases). CDR3 length: 14 amino acids. CDR1 is LNHNV, CDR2 YYDKDF, per germline (reference sequence). Between the trimmed V and J ends, which lost 4 bases and 6 bases, there was a span of 10 bases. The CDR3 DNA reads as TGTGCCACCAGCATGTCGGGGCTTAATTCACCCCTCCACTTT. Translating gives CATSMSGLNSPLHF.

This clonotype was counted many times. The V and J genes are TRBV6-2 or TRBV6-3 and TRBJ1-5; 7 bases agree with TRBD1. Germline V gives CDR1 MNHEY, CDR2 SVGEGT. V shed 6 bases and J 2 bases; nucleotides not matched to a gene: 16. The CDR3 is made up of 18 amino acids. The CDR3 DNA is TGTGCCAGCAGCCGAGCAGGAATAGGGGGCGCGGGCAATCAGCCCCAGCATTTT. Its translation: CASSRAGIGGAGNQPQHF.

This clonotype has more than one count but fewer than ten. A single base is all that separates this from a far larger clone, so a read error is likely. The CDR3 DNA follows: TGTGCCAGCAGGGACAGGGATTACGAGCAGTACTTC. Translating gives CASRDRDYEQYF. V gene TRBV2 combines with J gene TRBJ2-7, with 8 bases that match TRBD1. This CDR3 contains 12 residues. Germline CDR1 SNHLY, CDR2 FYNNEI. The trim removed 6 bases at V and 4 bases at J, leaving 2 bases unmatched. The entire variable domain, with the rest obtained from reference TRBV2 and TRBJ2-7, is as follows: EPEVTQTPSHQVTQMGQEVILRCVPISNHLYFYWYRQILGQKVEFLVSFYNNEISEKSEIFDDQFSVERPDGSNFTLKIRSTKLEDSAMYFCASRDRDYEQYFGPGTRLTVT.

The CDR3 region is CATRSAGGFLTEAFF. CDR3 DNA sequence: TGTGCCACCCGGTCGGCAGGGGGTTTTCTCACTGAAGCTTTCTTT. The rearrangement uses TRBV11-2 and TRBJ1-1; 7 nucleotides match TRBD1. This CDR3 is built from 15 residues. Germline CDR1 is SGHAT and CDR2 is FQNNGV. V lost 10 bases and J lost 4; bases outside the gene matches: 15.

This clonotype was counted between two and nine times. V and J are TRBV5-1 and TRBJ2-1; TRBD1 agrees at 9 bases. This CDR3 comprises 14 residues. CDR1 is SGHRS, CDR2 YFSETQ, per germline. Unmatched junction bases numbered 7, after V lost 6 bases and J lost 6 bases. This CDR3 is CASTDRTGANEQFF. The CDR3 DNA reads TGCGCCAGCACCGACAGGACAGGGGCCAATGAGCAGTTCTTC.

The rearrangement joins TRBV7-8 to TRBJ1-1, with no clear D. V lost 5 bases to trimming and J lost 5 bases, with 21 bases between them. Germline CDR1 reads SGHVS; CDR2 reads FQNEAQ. The CDR3 extends over 16 amino acids. The CDR3 loop reads CASSPFTPRARTEAFF. The DNA of the CDR3 is TGTGCCAGCAGCCCTTTCACCCCAAGGGCAAGGACTGAAGCTTTCTTT.

This clonotype has just a few counts. V is TRBV4-1 and J is TRBJ1-5; D is ambiguous. The germline V gene has CDR1 MGHRA and CDR2 YSYEKL. This CDR3 is built from 16 residues. Deletions cut 4 bases from V and 1 base from J, with 14 bases between. This chain's CDR3 is CASSPPSSGSNQPQHF. DNA of the CDR3: TGCGCCAGCAGCCCCCCGTCCAGCGGGAGCAATCAGCCCCAGCATTTT.

This chain joins TRBV5-5 and TRBJ1-4; D is uncertain. Trimming removed 2 bases from V and 10 bases from J, with 12 bases in between. There are 13 residues in the CDR3. Germline V CDR1 and CDR2: SGHKS, YYEKEE (reference sequence). CDR3 residues: CASSLTQYGKLFF. The CDR3 DNA reads TGTGCCAGCAGCTTAACCCAATATGGAAAACTGTTTTTT.

This clonotype has a handful of counts. The CDR3: CSAKLDRVSSVRNEQFF. The CDR3 DNA is TGCAGTGCCAAACTGGACAGGGTTTCTAGTGTGAGGAATGAGCAGTTCTTC. V and J are TRBV20-1 and TRBJ2-1; 8 nucleotides agree with TRBD1. In germline, CDR1 is DFQATT, CDR2 SNEGSKA (reference sequence). The junction had 20 bases not matched to a gene; V was cut back by 6 bases and J by 7 bases. CDR3 length: 17 residues.